Listed here are 31 T cell receptor beta chains from one sample, sequenced in a study of quantifying T cell responses using KT2 cells. Study-wide background: TCR alpha and beta constant-region primers primed reverse transcription of RNA.

The cDNA 3' end received a ligated oligonucleotide with a UMI. An equimolar mix of RC1.1 and RC1.2 primed the beta chain across TRBC1 and TRBC2. MiXCR, applied by TCRdb to the UMI-ligation and nested PCR reads, yields one record per CDR3 protein. The repertoire holds fewer than 50,000 distinct CDR3 sequences, with over 15% as singletons. Sequencing was performed on PBMCs spiked with cells of the T cell clone KT2. These receptors were taken from a human donor.

In its sample, this clonotype was seen many times. The chain employs TRBV6-5 and TRBJ2-3; D might be TRBD1 or TRBD2, each matching 5 bases. Germline loops: CDR1 MNHEY, CDR2 SVGAGI. V was cut by 7 bases and J by 0 bases, with 11 bases left in between. This CDR3 has 14 amino acids. For the CDR3, the DNA is TGTGCCAGCAACGGGGCCGATAGCACAGATACGCAGTATTTT. Translated, it gives CASNGADSTDTQYF.

This clonotype occurred a few times. The chain employs TRBV5-1 and TRBJ2-5; D is possibly TRBD1 (6 bases). Germline assignment: CDR1 SGHRS and CDR2 YFSETQ. CDR3 length: 15 amino acids. Trimming shortened V by 4 bases and J by 1 base, and 14 bases separated the two germline ends. The CDR3 DNA reads as TGCGCCAGCAGCGGCTCCGGGACACTCCAAGAGACCCAGTACTTC. Protein product: CASSGSGTLQETQYF.

The V and J genes are TRBV4-1 and TRBJ1-1; D gene unclear. Trimming removed 0 bases from V and 5 bases from J, with 7 bases in between. This CDR3 region has 13 residues. Germline V lookup: CDR1 MGHRA, CDR2 YSYEKL. The CDR3 DNA is TGCGCCAGCAGCCAAGAGAGAGCGACTGAAGCTTTCTTT. It encodes CASSQERATEAFF.

The rearrangement uses TRBV12-3 or TRBV12-4 and TRBJ2-6; D unclear. The CDR3 is 17 amino acids. V was pared by 2 bases and J by 0 bases, with 11 bases between. For the CDR3, the DNA is TGTGCCAGCAGTTTAAGAGTACCGTTCTCTGGGGCCAACGTCCTGACTTTC. It specifies CASSLRVPFSGANVLTF.

This clonotype was recorded a few times. V is TRBV14 and J is TRBJ2-3; 10 bases map to TRBD2. CDR3 length: 17 residues. With V trimmed by 4 bases and J by 3 bases, 10 bases remained unmatched. In germline, CDR1 is SGHDN, CDR2 FVKESK. CDR3 residues: CASSPKTGLADTDTQYF. In DNA, the CDR3 is TGTGCCAGCAGCCCCAAAACAGGACTAGCGGATACAGATACGCAGTATTTT. The full variable domain, completed using reference TRBV14 and TRBJ2-3, is EAGVTQFPSHSVIEKGQTVTLRCDPISGHDNLYWYRRVMGKEIKFLLHFVKESKQDESGMPNNRFLAERTGGTYSTLKVQPAELEDSGVYFCASSPKTGLADTDTQYFGPGTRLTVL.

J is TRBJ2-1 and V is TRBV24-1; 7 nucleotides align to TRBD1. Germline assignment: CDR1 KGHDR and CDR2 SFDVKD. The CDR3 extends over 15 amino acids. J was trimmed by 8 bases and V by 0 bases; bases with no gene match: 6. CDR3 sequence (DNA): TGTGCCACCAGTGATTTGAACAGGGGTAAAGATGAGCAGTTCTTC. Translation: CATSDLNRGKDEQFF.

The gene calls are TRBV10-3 and TRBJ2-7, with D perhaps TRBD1 (5 bases). Germline CDR1 is ENHRY and CDR2 is SYGVKD. Trimming took off 0 bases at V and 1 base at J, with 10 bases between the two ends. This CDR3 is 15 amino acids long. As DNA, the CDR3 is TGTGCCATCAGTGAGTCAGGGGATATTTCCTACGAGCAGTACTTC. Amino acids: CAISESGDISYEQYF.

This clonotype has a count of ten or more. The CDR3 sequence is CASSQVLGFSYNEQFF. The CDR3 DNA follows: TGCGCCAGCAGCCAAGTCCTAGGATTCTCCTACAATGAGCAGTTCTTC. This sequence joins TRBV4-1 and TRBJ2-1, with no clear D. This CDR3 comprises 16 residues. Germline V lookup: CDR1 MGHRA, CDR2 YSYEKL. V lost 1 base to trimming and J lost 0 bases, with 10 bases between them.

This clonotype was observed a handful of times. The chain recombines TRBV6-5 with TRBJ2-2; 7 bases are a match to TRBD1. CDR3 length: 14 residues. Trimming took 6 bases from V and 6 from J; bases not matched to a gene: 7. Germline CDR1 and CDR2: MNHEY and SVGAGI. The chain's CDR3 is CASRQGVSSGELFF. CDR3 coding DNA: TGTGCCAGCAGGCAGGGGGTTTCTTCCGGGGAGCTGTTTTTT.

This chain uses TRBV12-3 or TRBV12-4 with TRBJ2-3; 8 bases map to TRBD1. This CDR3 spans 11 amino acids. The trim removed 8 bases at V and 8 bases at J, leaving 3 bases unmatched. The CDR3 reads CASLQGVTQYF. The CDR3 region has the DNA TGTGCCAGCTTACAGGGGGTTACGCAGTATTTT.

This clonotype appeared many times. This chain connects TRBV29-1 to TRBJ2-1; the D gene is possibly TRBD2 (6 bases). There are 14 residues in the CDR3. Germline V gene data show CDR1 as SQVTM and CDR2 as ANQGSEA. Trimming left V 6 bases short and J 0 bases short, with 12 bases between. The CDR3 region is CSVRDLGSYNEQFF. The DNA for the CDR3 is TGCAGCGTGAGGGACTTAGGCTCCTACAATGAGCAGTTCTTC.

This clonotype was found a few times. The DNA for the CDR3 is TGCAGCGTTGACAAGGGCTCAAATGAGCAGTTCTTC. As protein: CSVDKGSNEQFF. V usage is TRBV29-1 and J usage is TRBJ2-1; no firm D call. The CDR3 loop spans 12 amino acids. The V end was cut by 3 bases, the J end by 7 bases, with 10 bases between. CDR1 SQVTM and CDR2 ANQGSEA come from the germline V gene.

This clonotype was seen more than once but under ten times. J is TRBJ2-5 and V is TRBV4-1; D is perhaps TRBD2 (5 bases). The CDR3 has 13 residues. The germline CDR1 and CDR2 sequences are MGHRA and YSYEKL. V was pared by 1 base and J by 3 bases, with 6 bases between. The CDR3 DNA follows: TGCGCCAGCAGCCAAGGGGGAGAAGAGACCCAGTACTTC. It translates to CASSQGGEETQYF.

This chain joins TRBV6-1 and TRBJ2-5; no clear D gene. The V gene lost 6 bases and the J gene lost 5 bases, with 13 bases spanning the gap. There are 13 residues in the CDR3. Germline loops: CDR1 MNHNS, CDR2 SASEGT. CDR3 coding DNA: TGTGCCAGCAGCATTACTTTAGGGGAGACCCAGTACTTC. As protein: CASSITLGETQYF.

This clonotype has a handful of counts. The chain links TRBV5-1 to TRBJ1-1; weak D call: TRBD1 (6 bases). V shed 0 bases and J shed 1 base, with 10 bases lying between them. The CDR3 is 15 residues long. The germline CDR1 and CDR2 sequences are SGHRS and YFSETQ. CDR3 DNA sequence: TGCGCCAGCAGCTTGGAGGGACAACAGAACACTGAAGCTTTCTTT. Translated: CASSLEGQQNTEAFF.

The rearrangement links TRBV28 to TRBJ2-7; no definite D call. V was pared by 7 bases and J by 4 bases, with 14 bases between. The CDR3 sequence is 13 residues long. The germline V gene has CDR1 MDHEN and CDR2 SYDVKM. The CDR3 DNA reads as TGTGCCAGCAACCGAACACCCGGGTACGAGCAGTACTTC. As protein: CASNRTPGYEQYF.

This clonotype was recorded many times. The chain employs TRBV7-9 and TRBJ2-3; TRBD1 might be the D (5 bases). In germline, CDR1 is SEHNR, CDR2 FQNEAQ (reference sequence). The CDR3 sequence is 13 residues long. Trimming shortened V by 8 bases and J by 2 bases, and 11 bases separated the two germline ends. CDR3 loop: CASPDRVTDTQYF. The CDR3, as DNA: TGTGCCAGCCCCGACAGAGTCACAGATACGCAGTATTTT.

V and J are TRBV13 and TRBJ2-1; 11 bases map to TRBD2. The length of the CDR3 is 13 residues. The V and J ends lost 5 bases and 12 bases, in that order; junction bases with no gene match: 6. Per the germline V gene, CDR1 is PRHDT and CDR2 is FYEKMQ (reference sequence). The CDR3, as DNA: TGTGCCAGCAGCCCTGCTAGCGGGAGGTTGCAGTTCTTC. As protein: CASSPASGRLQFF.

In its sample, this clonotype was seen a few times. The V gene is TRBV14, the J gene TRBJ2-7; D call uncertain. V dropped 0 bases and J dropped 2 bases, with 8 bases sitting between them. Germline V gene sequence: CDR1 SGHDN, CDR2 FVKESK. CDR3 length: 14 amino acids. This CDR3 reads CASSQDYGPYEQYF. CDR3 DNA sequence: TGTGCCAGCAGCCAAGATTACGGACCCTACGAGCAGTACTTC.

This clonotype turned up a few times. The chain carries TRBV5-1 and TRBJ1-1; no definite D call. This CDR3 region has 14 residues. Germline values: CDR1 SGHRS, CDR2 YFSETQ. Deletions cut 1 base from V and 1 base from J, with 8 bases between. The chain's CDR3 is CASSLFWGNTEAFF. The CDR3, as DNA: TGCGCCAGCAGCTTGTTTTGGGGGAACACTGAAGCTTTCTTT. Variable domain in full (rest from reference TRBV5-1 and TRBJ1-1): KAGVTQTPRYLIKTRGQQVTLSCSPISGHRSVSWYQQTPGQGLQFLFEYFSETQRNKGNFPGRFSGRQFSNSRSEMNVSTLELGDSALYLCASSLFWGNTEAFFGQGTRLTVV.

A few counts support this clonotype. The J gene is TRBJ1-4, the V gene TRBV21-1; no check of the table's D call, TRBD1, against the DNA was made. TRBV21-1 is given as a pseudogene. This CDR3 has 21 residues. For the CDR3, the DNA is TGTGCCAGCAGCAAAAGCTCTGAAGTTGGCAGGGTTGAAGAAACTAATGAAAAACTGTTTTTT. This encodes CASSKSSEVGRVEETNEKLFF.

This clonotype appeared a few times. This rearrangement joins TRBV20-1 to TRBJ2-7; 15 bases are a match to TRBD2. Per the germline V gene, CDR1 is DFQATT and CDR2 is SNEGSKA (reference sequence). V was clipped by 4 bases and J by 0 bases; unmatched bases: 7. The CDR3 length is 17 residues. The CDR3, as DNA: TGCAGTGCTAATTTCGGGACTAGCGGGAGGCTCTCCTACGAGCAGTACTTC. This translates into CSANFGTSGRLSYEQYF.

A few counts support this clonotype. This chain joins TRBV6-2 or TRBV6-3 and TRBJ1-6; 7 bases fit TRBD1. The CDR3 contains 15 residues. V lost 5 bases and J lost 7; bases outside the gene matches: 8. Germline CDR1 is MNHEY and CDR2 is SVGEGT. CDR3 sequence reads: CASSPNRGENSPLHF. The CDR3 DNA reads as TGTGCCAGCAGTCCGAACAGGGGAGAGAATTCACCCCTCCACTTT.

This clonotype was found a few times. The chain joins TRBV12-3 or TRBV12-4 to TRBJ2-4; TRBD1 matches at 7 bases. CDR3 size: 13 residues. The V gene end was trimmed by 6 bases and the J gene end by 8 bases; junction bases not matched to a gene: 7. The CDR3 loop is CASRPGTVHIQYF. The DNA of the CDR3 is TGTGCCAGCAGGCCTGGGACAGTGCACATTCAGTACTTC.

The chain links TRBV4-3 to TRBJ2-1; 7 bases are a match to TRBD1. CDR3 length equals 16 residues. From germline, CDR1 is LGHNA and CDR2 YSLEER. The trim removed 1 base at V and 8 bases at J, leaving 11 bases unmatched. The CDR3 region is CASSQGGDSQYYEQFF. The CDR3 DNA reads as TGCGCCAGCAGCCAAGGAGGGGACAGCCAGTACTATGAGCAGTTCTTC.

The chain uses TRBV4-1 and TRBJ1-5; 11 bases align to TRBD1. CDR3 length: 16 amino acids. Trimming took 4 bases from V and 4 from J; bases not matched to a gene: 6. In germline, CDR1 is MGHRA, CDR2 YSYEKL. CDR3 coding DNA: TGCGCCAGCAGCCCATACCGGGACAGGGGGAATCAGCCCCAGCATTTT. Its protein is CASSPYRDRGNQPQHF.

V gene TRBV12-3 or TRBV12-4 combines with J gene TRBJ2-7, with 7 nucleotides matching TRBD1. Trimming at V came to 5 bases and at J to 2 bases, leaving 15 bases not matched to a gene. This CDR3 has 17 amino acids. CDR3 protein: CASSHRDSLRGPYEQYF. The CDR3 nucleotides are TGTGCCAGCAGTCACCGGGACAGCTTAAGAGGGCCCTACGAGCAGTACTTC.

This clonotype came up a few times. The J gene is TRBJ2-5, the V gene TRBV5-1, with D possibly TRBD2 on 6 matching bases. Between the trimmed V and J ends, which lost 2 bases and 2 bases, there was a span of 13 bases. The CDR3 has 15 residues. Germline values: CDR1 SGHRS, CDR2 YFSETQ. CDR3 DNA: TGCGCCAGCAGCTTCGGTGGGGGGAGTCAAGAGACCCAGTACTTC. Its protein is CASSFGGGSQETQYF.

This clonotype was seen a handful of times. The CDR3 DNA reads as TGTGCCAGCAGCTTTGGCCCAACCTACGAGCAGTACTTC. It is translated as CASSFGPTYEQYF. J is TRBJ2-7 and V is TRBV7-2, with D hard to call. There are 13 residues in the CDR3. Germline CDR1 reads SGHTA; CDR2 reads FQGNSA. V shed 3 bases and J shed 2 bases, with 8 bases lying between them.

This clonotype occurred a few times. V and J are TRBV13 and TRBJ2-7; 7 bases line up with TRBD1. V gave up 9 bases and J gave up 3 bases; unmatched junction bases: 11. Per the germline V gene, CDR1 is PRHDT and CDR2 is FYEKMQ (reference sequence). The CDR3 runs to 14 residues. CDR3 residues: CASLAGTEDYEQYF. The CDR3 DNA reads TGTGCCAGTCTTGCCGGGACAGAAGACTACGAGCAGTACTTC.

This clonotype was observed a handful of times. This rearrangement joins TRBV12-3 or TRBV12-4 to TRBJ1-5; 8 bases match TRBD1. The ends lost 6 bases at V and 3 bases at J; junction bases unmatched: 7. CDR3 length: 15 residues. In DNA form, the CDR3 reads TGTGCCAGCAGACGAGAGGACAGGGCCAATCAGCCCCAGCATTTT. Protein: CASRREDRANQPQHF.